Below, 15 T cell receptor beta chains from the same sample are listed, as sequenced in a study of T cell repertoires in cytomegalovirus infection (dated by TCRdb to the late 2010s). These receptors have no known antigen. Instrument on record: Illumina HiSeq 1500. TCRdb reran the public reads through fastp at Q25 and MiXCR, keeping productive beta chains. Rows are unified per CDR3 protein, each entry keeping the most common DNA and genes. The sample has 680,000 or so distinct CDR3 sequences on record, approximately 33% of them singletons. 15% to 20% of the sample is held by the ten biggest clonotypes. The treatment or condition tag for this specimen amounts to: in vitro stimulation with specific CMV peptide epitopes to enrich CMV-specific T cells. This material consisted of cultured PBMCs, taken from culture after CMV antigen stimulation. These receptors all come from a human donor in good health (CMV status not recorded). Some clones in this sample may be carry-over from other donors' samples.

The sample holds a few counts of this clonotype. This chain uses TRBV20-1 with TRBJ2-7; D might be TRBD2 (6 bases). V was cut by 5 bases and J by 4 bases, with 15 bases left in between. There are 13 residues in the CDR3. CDR1 is DFQATT and CDR2 is SNEGSKA in the germline V gene (reference sequence). In DNA form, the CDR3 reads TGCAGTGCTGCCTTGGGACTGGATTACGAGCAGTACTTC. This codes for CSAALGLDYEQYF.

The chain recombines TRBV2 with TRBJ1-6; no clear D. CDR1 and CDR2 (germline): SNHLY, FYNNEI. The CDR3 consists of 14 residues. The V end lost 6 bases, the J end lost 4 bases, and 10 bases lay between the germline ends. CDR3 nucleotides: TGTGCCAGCAGAACCGTGACTTATAATTCACCCCTCCACTTT. It translates to CASRTVTYNSPLHF.

V is TRBV6-4 and J is TRBJ2-7; D remains unclear. The CDR3 extends over 13 amino acids. Per germline, CDR1 MRHNA and CDR2 SNTAGT. V lost 2 bases to trimming and J lost 3 bases, with 8 bases between them. Written as DNA, the CDR3 is TGTGCCAGCAGTGACGTGCAGGACTACGAGCAGTACTTC. Residues: CASSDVQDYEQYF.

This clonotype has more than one count but fewer than ten. The V gene is TRBV7-6, the J gene TRBJ2-5; TRBD1 matches 9 bases. The CDR3 covers 14 residues. Germline CDR1 and CDR2: SGHVS and FNYEAQ. With 4 bases clipped from V and 5 bases from J, the junction kept 5 bases outside the gene matches. Here the CDR3 DNA reads TGTGCCAGCAGCTCCCGGACAGGGGAGGAGACCCAGTACTTC. Amino acids: CASSSRTGEETQYF.

This clonotype has a single count. The J gene is TRBJ2-1, the V gene TRBV19; TRBD2 matches at 12 bases. The CDR3 has 16 amino acids. The trim removed 6 bases at V and 4 bases at J, leaving 7 bases unmatched. Germline CDR1 is LNHDA and CDR2 is SQIVND (reference sequence). Here the CDR3 reads CASRGLGLAGYNEQFF. The CDR3 region has the DNA TGTGCCAGTAGGGGGCTAGGACTAGCGGGATACAATGAGCAGTTCTTC.

The chain couples TRBV7-4 to TRBJ1-6; D gene ambiguous. Germline V gene sequence: CDR1 SGHVT, CDR2 SQSDAQ. The CDR3 consists of 13 residues. The V gene lost 5 bases and the J gene lost 9 bases, with 11 bases spanning the gap. CDR3 sequence: CASSPPGSSPLHF. The CDR3 coding sequence is TGTGCCAGCAGCCCCCCCGGAAGTTCACCCCTCCACTTT.

This clonotype was recorded a few times. The rearrangement uses TRBV7-2 and TRBJ1-5; 7 bases line up with TRBD1. After removal of 5 bases from V and 0 bases from J, the junction contained 10 bases not matched to a gene. Germline lookup yields CDR1 SGHTA and CDR2 FQGNSA. CDR3 length: 17 residues. CDR3 coding DNA: TGTGCCAGCAGCCCCTGGGACAGCGCTTATAGCAATCAGCCCCAGCATTTT. Its protein product is CASSPWDSAYSNQPQHF.

J is TRBJ1-6 and V is TRBV7-2; 7 bases are shared with TRBD1. There are 21 residues in the CDR3. Losses at the gene ends were 0 bases for V and 4 bases for J; bases not matched to a gene: 18. Germline V lookup: CDR1 SGHTA, CDR2 FQGNSA. CDR3 sequence reads: CASSLAGWPHHRGLYNSPLHF. CDR3 in DNA: TGTGCCAGCAGCTTAGCCGGGTGGCCCCACCACAGGGGCCTATATAATTCACCCCTCCACTTT.

The chain joins TRBV9 to TRBJ2-1, with 7 bases that match TRBD2. Germline V gene data show CDR1 as SGDLS and CDR2 as YYNGEE. With 6 bases clipped from V and 0 bases from J, the junction kept 9 bases outside the gene matches. This CDR3 contains 16 residues. The DNA of the CDR3 is TGTGCCAGCACCGGGGGAGGGGTGAGCTCCTACAATGAGCAGTTCTTC. Protein product: CASTGGGVSSYNEQFF.

This sequence joins TRBV6-5 and TRBJ2-7; D gene uncertain. CDR1 is MNHEY, CDR2 SVGAGI, per germline. The CDR3 loop spans 15 amino acids. V lost 4 bases to trimming and J lost 1 base, with 14 bases between them. Written as DNA, the CDR3 is TGTGCCAGCAGTTTCGGTGTAGTGGGGTCCTACGAGCAGTACTTC. Translated, it gives CASSFGVVGSYEQYF.

The V and J genes are TRBV6-1 and TRBJ1-5; a possible D gene is TRBD1 (6 bases). This CDR3 has 13 residues. Germline CDR1 and CDR2: MNHNS and SASEGT. Trimming took 7 bases from V and 6 from J, leaving 13 bases between them. CDR3 bases: TGTGCCAGCACTCGAGGGGGTGGTCAGCCCCAGCATTTT. It specifies CASTRGGGQPQHF.

This chain uses TRBV11-2 with TRBJ1-2, with 7 nucleotides matching TRBD1. This CDR3 comprises 16 residues. CDR1 and CDR2 (germline): SGHAT, FQNNGV. Trimming took 5 bases from V and 3 from J; bases not matched to a gene: 12. The CDR3 spells CASSVGRQGLHYGYTF. CDR3 sequence (DNA): TGTGCCAGCAGCGTAGGTCGACAGGGCCTTCACTATGGCTACACCTTC.

This clonotype was observed many times. The chain combines TRBV7-8 with TRBJ1-1, with D unclear. The germline V and J ends were trimmed by 5 bases and 0 bases, with 10 bases remaining between them. The CDR3 is 14 amino acids. Germline-derived CDR1 and CDR2 are SGHVS and FQNEAQ. This CDR3 is CASSPSRMNTEAFF. The CDR3 DNA sequence: TGTGCCAGCAGCCCTTCGAGGATGAACACTGAAGCTTTCTTT.

V gene TRBV12-3 or TRBV12-4 combines with J gene TRBJ2-7; a weak D match, TRBD1 (5 bases). V dropped 4 bases and J dropped 2 bases, with 9 bases sitting between them. This CDR3 is built from 13 residues. For the CDR3, the DNA is TGTGCCAGCAGTTCCGACAGTACCTACGAGCAGTACTTC. Translated, it gives CASSSDSTYEQYF.

In this sample, this clonotype turned up once. The CDR3 region is CASSEAWQGADTQYF. The DNA of the CDR3 is TGTGCCAGCAGTGAAGCTTGGCAGGGGGCAGATACGCAGTATTTT. The chain joins TRBV6-1 to TRBJ2-3, with 7 bases identical to TRBD1. The CDR3 loop spans 15 amino acids. Germline V gene lookup returns CDR1 MNHNS and CDR2 SASEGT. J gave up 4 bases and V 0 bases, and 4 bases lay outside the gene matches.